This T cell receptor beta chain was sequenced in a study of shared clonotypes between healthy human individuals. Whole-study findings and limits: The donor pool, a small one, limited the genetic and exposure-history diversity represented. All-four-donor shared clonotypes had higher generation probabilities than non-shared clonotypes did.

Profiled with immunoSEQ multiplex PCR; TCRdb holds only in-frame clones, not every one. The table records over 2 million clones, approximately 94% of them present only once. The CDR3 has 17 residues. Trimming stripped 0 bases from V and 3 bases from J, with 18 bases between. Germline values: CDR1 MGHRA, CDR2 YSYEKL. CD45RO-negative, CCR7-positively selected cells formed the naive CD8 fraction, excluding terminally differentiated effector memory CD45RA+ cells. As regards this clone: Its antigen is currently unknown.

V gene TRBV4-1 combines with J gene TRBJ2-7; tentative D call: TRBD1 (5 bases). The specimen sequenced was naive CD8+ T cells sorted from blood. The receptor comes from a man between 18 and 29 years old in good health. As DNA, the CDR3 is TGCGCCAGCAGCCAAGATGCGTCAGGGTCTTTAGTCTACGAGCAGTACTTC. Translated: CASSQDASGSLVYEQYF.